The TCR beta chain under discussion was sequenced for a study of cytomegalovirus exposure and HLA in healthy donors. For this clone: The target antigen is unknown.

Produced via immunoSEQ multiplex PCR; TCRdb's table is partial and in-frame only. The sample lists fewer than 90,000 clones, roughly 84% occurring once. Findings of the study overall: The tendency of first-cohort TCR clusters to co-occur in the roughly 130 validation repertoires was the finding of a later analysis. The authors listed some 160 TCR beta chains as cytomegalovirus-associated.

CDR3 size: 17 residues. Losses at the gene ends were 1 base for V and 5 bases for J; bases not matched to a gene: 12. Germline V gives CDR1 LGHNA, CDR2 YNFKEQ. Sample: PBMCs. The J gene is TRBJ2-5, the V gene TRBV4-2; 8 bases are a match to TRBD2. This receptor was obtained from a woman between 18 and 29 years old in good health and CMV-seropositive. The CDR3 region is CASSQGGAGGGSETQYF. The CDR3 DNA is TGTGCCAGCAGCCAAGGCGGTGCCGGCGGGGGGTCGGAGACCCAGTACTTC.